The next 14 T cell receptor beta chains were all read from a single sample in a study of OX40 agonist ivuxolimab in advanced cancers. The repertoire was sequenced with immunoSEQ multiplex PCR; TCRdb's copy has only in-frame clones and lacks some. Altogether 22,000 or so clones are present, around three quarters being singletons, with the ten largest covering 16%. The specimen comprised CD4+ or CD8+ T cells sorted from blood, sampled in a trial of the OX40 agonist ivuxolimab. All receptors come from an adult with an advanced solid tumor such as melanoma, head and neck, liver or kidney cancer.

The CDR3: CASSSEGFEQFF. DNA for the CDR3: TGTGCCAGCAGCTCCGAAGGTTTTGAGCAGTTCTTC. V usage is TRBV7-3 and J usage is TRBJ2-1; no firm D call. The V end was cut by 4 bases, the J end by 9 bases, with 10 bases between. Germline V gene data show CDR1 as SGHTA and CDR2 as FQGTGA. The CDR3 runs 12 residues.

This clone ranks as medium-sized. The chain links TRBV4-3 to TRBJ1-6; TRBD1 matches 9 bases. With 0 bases clipped from V and 3 bases from J, the junction kept 6 bases outside the gene matches. CDR1 is LGHNA, CDR2 YSLEER, per germline. The CDR3 consists of 18 residues. The CDR3 DNA follows: TGCGCCAGCAGCCAAGATGGGACAGGGTCGTACTATAATTCACCCCTCCACTTT. It encodes CASSQDGTGSYYNSPLHF.

The table lists this clone with a few counts. The gene calls are TRBV4-3 and TRBJ1-2; D not resolved. There are 14 residues in the CDR3. V was shortened by 3 bases and J by 0 bases, with 8 bases between the two germline ends. Germline V gives CDR1 LGHNA, CDR2 YSLEER. The CDR3 loop is CASSHSRTNYGYTF. The CDR3 region has the DNA TGCGCCAGCAGCCACTCGAGGACTAACTATGGCTACACCTTC.

This sequence joins TRBV18 and TRBJ1-4; D is ambiguous. The germline V gene has CDR1 KGHSH and CDR2 LQKENI. CDR3 length equals 15 residues. Trimming removed 5 bases from V and 6 bases from J, with 16 bases in between. In DNA, the CDR3 is TGTGCCAGCTCAACCGCCGGAGTAGATCATGAAAAACTGTTTTTT. Protein: CASSTAGVDHEKLFF.

A few counts support this clone. The chain couples TRBV7-8 to TRBJ1-4; D might be TRBD1 (5 bases). CDR3 length equals 16 residues. The V and J ends lost 4 bases and 2 bases respectively, with 14 bases between them. Looked up from germline, CDR1 is SGHVS and CDR2 is FQNEAQ. Here the CDR3 DNA reads TGTGCCAGCAGCTCAGAGGCAGGGTACACTAATGAAAAACTGTTTTTT. Its protein is CASSSEAGYTNEKLFF.

V and J are TRBV9 and TRBJ2-3; TRBD2 aligns across 7 bases. The CDR3 length is 16 residues. After removal of 0 bases from V and 2 bases from J, the junction contained 6 bases not matched to a gene. Per germline, CDR1 SGDLS and CDR2 YYNGEE. The CDR3, as DNA: TGTGCCAGCAGCGTAGGGGCGGGGGATCACACAGATACGCAGTATTTT. Amino acid sequence: CASSVGAGDHTDTQYF.

The chain employs TRBV19 and TRBJ1-4, with no clear D. Germline CDR1 is LNHDA and CDR2 is SQIVND (reference sequence). V lost 1 base and J lost 11, with 14 bases in between. The CDR3 length is 14 residues. CDR3 residues: CASSIGEGPGKLFF. CDR3 DNA sequence: TGTGCCAGTAGTATAGGAGAAGGGCCGGGGAAACTGTTTTTT.

V gene TRBV27 combines with J gene TRBJ1-6, with 8 bases lining up with TRBD1. V was pared by 5 bases and J by 1 base, with 4 bases of the junction left unmatched. The CDR3 length is 16 residues. Germline V gene lookup returns CDR1 MNHEY and CDR2 SMNVEV (reference sequence). The CDR3 sequence is CASSLRGLSYNSPLHF. The CDR3 bases are TGTGCCAGCAGTCTCAGGGGGCTATCCTATAATTCACCCCTCCACTTT.

The sample holds a few counts of this clone. The chain links TRBV7-6 to TRBJ2-7; a possible D gene is TRBD2 (6 bases). The CDR3 spans 16 residues. V was cut by 5 bases and J by 5 bases, with 22 bases left in between. Looked up from germline, CDR1 is SGHVS and CDR2 is FNYEAQ. CDR3 protein: CASSPSFGGSTHEQYF. CDR3 DNA: TGTGCCAGCAGCCCATCGTTCGGGGGTTCCACCCACGAGCAGTACTTC.

V usage is TRBV19 and J usage is TRBJ2-3, with TRBD2 identical over 10 bases. The CDR3 is 16 residues long. The germline V gene encodes CDR1 LNHDA and CDR2 SQIVND (reference sequence). The V segment lost 4 bases and the J segment 2 bases; nucleotides outside the gene matches: 6. Here the CDR3 reads CASSTPLAGNTDTQYF. The DNA for the CDR3 is TGTGCCAGTAGTACCCCACTAGCGGGGAACACAGATACGCAGTATTTT.

The chain combines TRBV19 with TRBJ2-3, with TRBD1 matching 8 bases. Germline V gene lookup returns CDR1 LNHDA and CDR2 SQIVND (reference sequence). The trim removed 3 bases at V and 0 bases at J, leaving 5 bases unmatched. There are 16 residues in the CDR3. CDR3 sequence reads: CASSIVGTGSTDTQYF. The CDR3 DNA follows: TGTGCCAGTAGTATCGTCGGGACAGGAAGCACAGATACGCAGTATTTT.

CDR3 coding DNA: TGTGCCAGCAGCCAAAGGTGGATGGTTGACCGGAGCGGTACGCAGTATTTT. It is translated as CASSQRWMVDRSGTQYF. The V gene is TRBV7-2, the J gene TRBJ2-3, with D possibly TRBD2 on 5 matching bases. The CDR3 consists of 17 residues. Trimming left V 5 bases short and J 8 bases short, with 26 bases between. Looked up from germline, CDR1 is SGHTA and CDR2 is FQGNSA.

The V gene is TRBV6-5, the J gene TRBJ2-5; tentatively, D is TRBD2 (6 bases). The CDR3 runs 13 residues. V lost 4 bases to trimming and J lost 3 bases, with 9 bases between them. Germline values: CDR1 MNHEY, CDR2 SVGAGI. The CDR3, as DNA: TGTGCCAGCAGTTCTGGGGAGGAAGAGACCCAGTACTTC. Its protein is CASSSGEEETQYF.

The gene calls are TRBV19 and TRBJ1-2; D gene uncertain. CDR1 is LNHDA and CDR2 is SQIVND in the germline V gene (reference sequence). V lost 3 bases, J lost 4 bases, and 3 bases lay in between. CDR3 length: 11 residues. CDR3 in amino acids: CASSIGYGYTF. The CDR3 coding sequence is TGTGCCAGTAGTATCGGCTATGGCTACACCTTC.